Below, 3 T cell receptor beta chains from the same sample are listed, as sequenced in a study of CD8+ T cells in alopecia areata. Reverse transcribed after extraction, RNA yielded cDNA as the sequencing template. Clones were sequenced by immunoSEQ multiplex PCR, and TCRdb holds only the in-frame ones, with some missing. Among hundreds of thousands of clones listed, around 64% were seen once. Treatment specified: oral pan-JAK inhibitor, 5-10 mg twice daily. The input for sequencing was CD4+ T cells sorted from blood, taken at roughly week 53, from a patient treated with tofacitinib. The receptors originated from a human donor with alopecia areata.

CDR3 loop: CAWRDRGSYNEQFF. CDR3 DNA sequence: TGTGCCTGGAGGGACAGGGGCTCCTACAATGAGCAGTTCTTC. The chain is built from TRBV30 and TRBJ2-1; 9 bases agree with TRBD1. The junction had 0 bases not matched to a gene; V was cut back by 3 bases and J by 0 bases. This CDR3 has 14 amino acids. Germline V gives CDR1 GTSNPN, CDR2 SVGIG (reference sequence).

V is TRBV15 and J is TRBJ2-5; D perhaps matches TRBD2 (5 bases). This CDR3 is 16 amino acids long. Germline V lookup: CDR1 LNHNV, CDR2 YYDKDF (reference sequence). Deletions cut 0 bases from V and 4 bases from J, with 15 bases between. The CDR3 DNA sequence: TGTGCCACCAGCAGAGATCGATTCGGGGTTTCAGAGACCCAGTACTTC. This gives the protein CATSRDRFGVSETQYF.

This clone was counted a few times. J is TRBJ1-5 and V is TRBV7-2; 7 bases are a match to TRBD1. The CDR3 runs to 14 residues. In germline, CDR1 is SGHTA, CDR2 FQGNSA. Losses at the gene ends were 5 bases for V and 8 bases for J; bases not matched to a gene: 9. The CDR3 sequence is CASSLNRGREPQHF. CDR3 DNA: TGTGCCAGCAGCCTGAACAGGGGTAGGGAGCCCCAGCATTTT.